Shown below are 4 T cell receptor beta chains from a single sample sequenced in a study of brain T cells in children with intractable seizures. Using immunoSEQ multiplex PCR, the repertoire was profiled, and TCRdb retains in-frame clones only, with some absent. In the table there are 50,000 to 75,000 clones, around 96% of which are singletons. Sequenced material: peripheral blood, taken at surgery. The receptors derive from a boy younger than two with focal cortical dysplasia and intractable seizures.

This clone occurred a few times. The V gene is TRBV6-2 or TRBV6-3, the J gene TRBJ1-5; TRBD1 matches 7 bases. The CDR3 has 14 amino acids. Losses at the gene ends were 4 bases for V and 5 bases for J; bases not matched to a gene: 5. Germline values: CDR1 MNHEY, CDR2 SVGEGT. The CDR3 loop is CASSFTTGDQPQHF. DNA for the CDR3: TGTGCCAGCAGTTTCACTACAGGGGATCAGCCCCAGCATTTT.

The CDR3 region is CASSLVVTSGGDEQFF. CDR3 nucleotide sequence: TGTGCCAGCAGCTTAGTAGTTACTAGCGGGGGTGATGAGCAGTTCTTC. The chain links TRBV7-2 to TRBJ2-1; TRBD2 matches 11 bases. Germline V gene lookup returns CDR1 SGHTA and CDR2 FQGNSA. V lost 1 base, J lost 8 bases, and 7 bases stayed unmatched. The CDR3 loop spans 16 amino acids.

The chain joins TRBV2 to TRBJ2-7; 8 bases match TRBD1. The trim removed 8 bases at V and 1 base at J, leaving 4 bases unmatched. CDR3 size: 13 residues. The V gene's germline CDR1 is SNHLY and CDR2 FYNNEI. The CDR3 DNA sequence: TGTGCCAGCCAGACAGGGGTGTCCTACGAGCAGTACTTC. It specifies CASQTGVSYEQYF.

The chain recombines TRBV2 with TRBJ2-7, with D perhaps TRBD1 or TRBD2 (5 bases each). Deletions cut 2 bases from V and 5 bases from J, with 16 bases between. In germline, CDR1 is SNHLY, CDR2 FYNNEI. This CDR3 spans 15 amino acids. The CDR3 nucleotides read TGTGCCAGCAGTGAACGGGGACGCGGCTTAGACGAGCAGTACTTC. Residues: CASSERGRGLDEQYF.